The 12 T cell receptor beta chains below come from one sample, sequenced in a study of cytomegalovirus exposure and HLA in healthy donors. Data came from immunoSEQ multiplex PCR; TCRdb stores just in-frame clones and leaves some out. Among 140,000 to 150,000 clones listed, about 95% were seen once. Specimen: PBMCs. These receptors were taken from a man between 18 and 29 years old in good health and CMV-seropositive.

The V gene is TRBV5-1, the J gene TRBJ2-1; TRBD1 matches 9 bases. V was pared by 7 bases and J by 8 bases, with 7 bases of the junction left unmatched. The CDR3 runs to 13 residues. Germline V gives CDR1 SGHRS, CDR2 YFSETQ. For the CDR3, the DNA is TGCGCCAGCGCGGGACAGGGACTCGATGAGCAGTTCTTC. This encodes CASAGQGLDEQFF.

V gene TRBV30 combines with J gene TRBJ1-1; D unresolved. Trimming took 3 bases from V and 7 from J, leaving 15 bases between them. Germline CDR1 GTSNPN, CDR2 SVGIG (reference sequence). The CDR3 is made up of 13 amino acids. The CDR3 bases are TGTGCCTGGAGCCCCCAGGCGGGCGGTGAAGCTTTCTTT. It specifies CAWSPQAGGEAFF.

The chain links TRBV7-8 to TRBJ1-5; D is perhaps TRBD1 (6 bases). Germline V gene lookup returns CDR1 SGHVS and CDR2 FQNEAQ. The CDR3 loop spans 14 amino acids. Trimming stripped 1 base from V and 2 bases from J, with 6 bases between. The CDR3 DNA follows: TGTGCCAGCAGCTTAGACAGGGGCAATCAGCCCCAGCATTTT. This encodes CASSLDRGNQPQHF. Together with reference TRBV7-8 and TRBJ1-5, the CDR3 gives the full variable domain: GAGVSQSPRYKVAKRGQDVALRCDPISGHVSLFWYQQALGQGPEFLTYFQNEAQLDKSGLPSDRFFAERPEGSVSTLKIQRTQQEDSAVYLCASSLDRGNQPQHFGDGTRLSIL.

The V call is TRBV5-1, the J call TRBJ2-7; weak D call: TRBD1 (6 bases). CDR3 length: 14 residues. Germline CDR1 SGHRS, CDR2 YFSETQ. V dropped 4 bases and J dropped 4 bases, with 15 bases sitting between them. The chain's CDR3 is CASSDDRSRYEQYF. CDR3 DNA sequence: TGCGCCAGCAGCGATGACAGGTCGAGATACGAGCAGTACTTC.

In this sample, this clone turned up a few times. The chain recombines TRBV7-9 with TRBJ2-1, with D perhaps matching TRBD2 (6 bases). V gave up 2 bases and J gave up 12 bases, with 11 bases separating them. The length of the CDR3 is 12 residues. Germline V lookup: CDR1 SEHNR, CDR2 FQNEAQ (reference sequence). The CDR3 bases are TGTGCCAGCAGCTTACGTGCGGAGGGGCAGTTCTTC. Its protein product is CASSLRAEGQFF. The complete variable domain, with remaining parts taken from reference TRBV7-9 and TRBJ2-1, reads DTGVSQNPRHKITKRGQNVTFRCDPISEHNRLYWYRQTLGQGPEFLTYFQNEAQLEKSRLLSDRFSAERPKGSFSTLEIQRTEQGDSAMYLCASSLRAEGQFFGPGTRLTVL.

The rearrangement links TRBV6-1 to TRBJ2-1; 12 bases fit TRBD2. The junction had 8 bases not matched to a gene; V was cut back by 6 bases and J by 8 bases. Germline-derived CDR1 and CDR2 are MNHNS and SASEGT. This CDR3 contains 15 residues. CDR3 sequence reads: CASRGLAGGWYEQFF. In DNA, the CDR3 is TGTGCCAGCAGGGGTCTAGCGGGAGGGTGGTATGAGCAGTTCTTC.

This clone was seen only once. This chain connects TRBV10-3 to TRBJ2-5; 8 bases fit TRBD2. The CDR3 is made up of 16 amino acids. The V and J ends lost 0 bases and 5 bases, in that order; junction bases with no gene match: 8. Per the germline V gene, CDR1 is ENHRY and CDR2 is SYGVKD. CDR3 sequence (DNA): TGTGCCATCAGTGAGTCTTGGGGACTAGTGGGGGAGACCCAGTACTTC. Protein product: CAISESWGLVGETQYF.

This clone was counted once. V is TRBV18 and J is TRBJ2-7, with a weak D call TRBD2 (6 bases). V lost 6 bases and J 0 bases, leaving 12 bases between the germline ends. The CDR3 sequence is 14 residues long. Germline V gene data show CDR1 as KGHSH and CDR2 as LQKENI. The CDR3 here is CASSESGYSYEQYF. The CDR3 DNA sequence: TGTGCCAGCTCGGAGAGCGGGTACTCCTACGAGCAGTACTTC.

This chain joins TRBV19 and TRBJ2-3, with 8 bases aligning to TRBD2. Per germline, CDR1 LNHDA and CDR2 SQIVND (reference sequence). CDR3 length equals 17 residues. With V trimmed by 3 bases and J by 2 bases, 10 bases remained unmatched. The CDR3 DNA sequence: TGTGCCAGTAGTATGGGTGGAGCGGGAGACTTCACAGATACGCAGTATTTT. Its translation is CASSMGGAGDFTDTQYF.

The chain carries TRBV7-2 and TRBJ2-7; 11 bases fit TRBD1. V lost 2 bases, J lost 5 bases, and 5 bases stayed unmatched. This CDR3 is 15 amino acids long. Per the germline V gene, CDR1 is SGHTA and CDR2 is FQGNSA. CDR3 DNA: TGTGCCAGCAGCTTATCTGGACAGGGGGCTGACGAGCAGTACTTC. Protein product: CASSLSGQGADEQYF.

The chain couples TRBV20-1 to TRBJ2-7; 8 nucleotides align to TRBD1. Germline V gene data show CDR1 as DFQATT and CDR2 as SNEGSKA (reference sequence). The CDR3 is 11 amino acids. The CDR3 protein is CSSGQDYEQYF. CDR3 nucleotide sequence: TGCAGCTCGGGACAGGACTACGAGCAGTACTTC.

The table lists this clone with a few counts. The chain uses TRBV5-6 and TRBJ2-7; tentatively, D is TRBD1 (5 bases). The CDR3 extends over 18 amino acids. V was shortened by 4 bases and J by 7 bases, with 30 bases between the two germline ends. CDR1 and CDR2 (germline): SGHDT, YYEEEE. The CDR3 loop is CASSPRFVKVGVVGEQYF. As DNA, the CDR3 is TGTGCCAGCAGCCCCCGTTTCGTGAAGGTAGGGGTCGTAGGGGAGCAGTACTTC.